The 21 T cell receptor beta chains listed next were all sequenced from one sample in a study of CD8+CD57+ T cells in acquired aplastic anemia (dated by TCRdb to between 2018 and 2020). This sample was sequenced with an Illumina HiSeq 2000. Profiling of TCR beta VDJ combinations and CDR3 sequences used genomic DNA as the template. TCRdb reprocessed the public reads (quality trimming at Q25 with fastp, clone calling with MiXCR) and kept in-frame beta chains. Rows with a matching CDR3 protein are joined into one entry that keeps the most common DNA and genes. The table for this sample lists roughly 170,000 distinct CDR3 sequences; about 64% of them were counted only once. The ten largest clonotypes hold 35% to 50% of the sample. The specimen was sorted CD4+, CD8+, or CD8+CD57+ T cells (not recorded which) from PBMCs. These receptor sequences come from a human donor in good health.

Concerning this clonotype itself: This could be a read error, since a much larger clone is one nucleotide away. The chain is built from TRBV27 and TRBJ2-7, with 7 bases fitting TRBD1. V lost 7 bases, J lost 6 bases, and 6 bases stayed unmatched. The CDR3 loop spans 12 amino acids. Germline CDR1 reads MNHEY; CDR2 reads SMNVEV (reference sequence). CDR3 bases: TGTGCCAGCATTTTTGCAGGGGGCGAGCAGTACTTC. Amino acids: CASIFAGGEQYF.

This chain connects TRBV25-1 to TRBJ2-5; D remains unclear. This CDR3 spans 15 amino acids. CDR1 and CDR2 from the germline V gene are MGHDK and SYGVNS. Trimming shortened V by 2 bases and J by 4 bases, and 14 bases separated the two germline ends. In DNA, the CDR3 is TGTGCCAGCAGTGAAGGGCAACCGCGTAGAGAGACCCAGTACTTC. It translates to CASSEGQPRRETQYF.

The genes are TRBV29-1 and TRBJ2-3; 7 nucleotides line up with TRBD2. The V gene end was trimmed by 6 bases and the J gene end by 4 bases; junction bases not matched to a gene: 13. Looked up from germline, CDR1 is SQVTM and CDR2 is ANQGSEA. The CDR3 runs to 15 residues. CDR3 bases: TGCAGCGTCACTCTTCTAATACGGGGGGCAGATACGCAGTATTTT. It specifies CSVTLLIRGADTQYF.

The CDR3 protein is CASTPRPGDYEQYF. For the CDR3, the DNA is TGTGCCAGCACCCCTCGCCCAGGGGACTACGAGCAGTACTTC. The chain joins TRBV7-2 to TRBJ2-7; TRBD1 might be the D (6 bases). The CDR3 is 14 residues long. Trimming cost V 7 bases and J 3 bases, with 16 bases left between them. Germline CDR1 and CDR2: SGHTA and FQGNSA.

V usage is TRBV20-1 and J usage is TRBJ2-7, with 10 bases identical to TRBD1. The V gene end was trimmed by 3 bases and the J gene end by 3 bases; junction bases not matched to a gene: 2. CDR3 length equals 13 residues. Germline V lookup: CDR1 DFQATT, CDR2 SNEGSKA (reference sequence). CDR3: CSARRTGGYEQYF. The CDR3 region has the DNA TGCAGTGCTAGGAGGACAGGGGGCTACGAGCAGTACTTC.

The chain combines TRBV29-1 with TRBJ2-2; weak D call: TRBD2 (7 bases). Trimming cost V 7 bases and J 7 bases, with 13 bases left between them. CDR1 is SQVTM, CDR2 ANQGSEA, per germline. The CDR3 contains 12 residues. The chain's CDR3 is CSAGGRGGELFF. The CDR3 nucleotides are TGCAGCGCCGGGGGGCGGGGCGGGGAGCTGTTTTTT.

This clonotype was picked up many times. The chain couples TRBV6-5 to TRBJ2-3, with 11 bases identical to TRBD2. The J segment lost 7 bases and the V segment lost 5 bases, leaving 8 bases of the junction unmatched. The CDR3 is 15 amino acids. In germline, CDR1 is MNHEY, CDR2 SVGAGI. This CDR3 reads CASSDIAGGMHTQYF. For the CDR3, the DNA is TGTGCCAGCAGTGACATAGCGGGAGGGATGCATACGCAGTATTTT.

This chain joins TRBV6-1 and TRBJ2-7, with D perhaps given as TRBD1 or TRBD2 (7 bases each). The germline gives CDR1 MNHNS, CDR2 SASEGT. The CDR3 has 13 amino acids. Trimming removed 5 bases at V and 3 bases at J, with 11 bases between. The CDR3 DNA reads TGTGCCAGCAGTCAGGGGGGGCTCTACGAGCAGTACTTC. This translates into CASSQGGLYEQYF.

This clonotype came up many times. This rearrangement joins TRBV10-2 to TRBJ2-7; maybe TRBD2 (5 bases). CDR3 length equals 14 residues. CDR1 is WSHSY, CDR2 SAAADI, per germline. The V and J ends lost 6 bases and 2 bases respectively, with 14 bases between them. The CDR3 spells CASSKRERPYEQYF. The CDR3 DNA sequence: TGCGCCAGCAGCAAAAGGGAGAGACCCTACGAGCAGTACTTC.

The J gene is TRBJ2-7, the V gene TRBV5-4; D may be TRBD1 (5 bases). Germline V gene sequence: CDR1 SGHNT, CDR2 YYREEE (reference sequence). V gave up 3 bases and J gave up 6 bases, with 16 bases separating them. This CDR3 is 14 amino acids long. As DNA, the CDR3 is TGTGCCAGCAGCTCGACCGGCAGGGAAGGCGAGCAGTACTTC. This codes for CASSSTGREGEQYF.

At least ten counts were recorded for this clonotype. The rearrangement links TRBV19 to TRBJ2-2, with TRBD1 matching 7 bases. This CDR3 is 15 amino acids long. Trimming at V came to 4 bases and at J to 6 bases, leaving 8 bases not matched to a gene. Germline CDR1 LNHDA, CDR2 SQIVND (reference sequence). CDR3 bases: TGTGCCAGTAGTAGAACAGGGGACACGCCCGGGGAGCTGTTTTTT. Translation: CASSRTGDTPGELFF.

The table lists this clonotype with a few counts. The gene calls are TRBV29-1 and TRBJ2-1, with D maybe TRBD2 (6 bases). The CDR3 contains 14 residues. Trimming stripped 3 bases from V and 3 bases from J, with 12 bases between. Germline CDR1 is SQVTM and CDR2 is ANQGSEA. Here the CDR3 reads CSVEVAGNYNEQFF. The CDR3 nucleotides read TGCAGCGTTGAGGTTGCGGGGAACTACAATGAGCAGTTCTTC.

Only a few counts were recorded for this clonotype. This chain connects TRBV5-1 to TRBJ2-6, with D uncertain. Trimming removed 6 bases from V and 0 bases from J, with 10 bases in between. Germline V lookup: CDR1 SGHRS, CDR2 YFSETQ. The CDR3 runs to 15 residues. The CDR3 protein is CASKSQSSGANVLTF. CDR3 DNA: TGCGCCAGCAAGTCTCAGTCCTCTGGGGCCAACGTCCTGACTTTC.

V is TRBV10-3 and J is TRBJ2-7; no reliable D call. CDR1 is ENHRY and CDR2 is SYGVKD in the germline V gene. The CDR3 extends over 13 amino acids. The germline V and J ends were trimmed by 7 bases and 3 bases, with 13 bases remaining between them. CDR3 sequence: CAIKAVDSYEQYF. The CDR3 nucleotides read TGTGCCATCAAGGCGGTTGATAGCTACGAGCAGTACTTC.

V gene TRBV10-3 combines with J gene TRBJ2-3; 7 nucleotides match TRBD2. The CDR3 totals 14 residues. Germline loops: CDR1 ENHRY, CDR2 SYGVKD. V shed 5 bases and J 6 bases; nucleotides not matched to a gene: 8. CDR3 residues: CAISRGGGGDTQYF. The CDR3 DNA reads TGTGCCATCAGTAGGGGCGGGGGAGGGGATACGCAGTATTTT.

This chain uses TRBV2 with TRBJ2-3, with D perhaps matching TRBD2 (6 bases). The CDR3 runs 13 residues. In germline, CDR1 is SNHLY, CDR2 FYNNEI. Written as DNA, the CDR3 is TGTGTTGAGGGCGGGGCTGACACAGATACGCAGTATTTT. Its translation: CVEGGADTDTQYF.

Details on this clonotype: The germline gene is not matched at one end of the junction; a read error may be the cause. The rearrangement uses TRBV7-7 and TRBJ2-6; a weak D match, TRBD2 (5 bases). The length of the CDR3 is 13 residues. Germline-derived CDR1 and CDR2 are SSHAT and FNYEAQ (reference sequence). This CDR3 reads CASRRAGANVLTF. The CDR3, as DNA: TGTGCTAGCAGGCGGGCAGGGGCCAACGTCCTGACTTTC.

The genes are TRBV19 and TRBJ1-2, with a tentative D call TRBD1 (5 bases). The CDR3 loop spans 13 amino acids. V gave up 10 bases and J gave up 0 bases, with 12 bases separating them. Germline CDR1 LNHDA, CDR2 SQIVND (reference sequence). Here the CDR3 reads CATSGRANYGYTF. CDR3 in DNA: TGTGCCACCTCAGGGAGAGCTAACTATGGCTACACCTTC.

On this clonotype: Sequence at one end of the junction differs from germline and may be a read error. The CDR3 loop reads CASGWDRVDF. CDR3 nucleotide sequence: TGTGCTAGTGGTTGGGACAGGGTGGACTTC. This rearrangement joins TRBV12-3 or TRBV12-4 to TRBJ2-7, with 9 nucleotides matching TRBD1. This CDR3 comprises 10 residues.

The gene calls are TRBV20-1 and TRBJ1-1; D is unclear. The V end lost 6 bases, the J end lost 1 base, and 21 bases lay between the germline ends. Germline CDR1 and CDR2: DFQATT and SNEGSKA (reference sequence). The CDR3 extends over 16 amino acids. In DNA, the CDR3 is TGCAGTGCCAAGCCTCGGCACACCGCCACGAACACTGAAGCTTTCTTT. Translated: CSAKPRHTATNTEAFF.

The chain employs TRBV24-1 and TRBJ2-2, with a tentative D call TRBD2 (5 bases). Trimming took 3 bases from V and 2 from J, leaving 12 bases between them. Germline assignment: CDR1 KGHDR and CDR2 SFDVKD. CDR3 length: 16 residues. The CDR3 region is CATSDRRAENTGELFF. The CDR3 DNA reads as TGTGCCACCAGTGATAGAAGAGCGGAAAACACCGGGGAGCTGTTTTTT.